One sample yielded the 13 T cell receptor beta chains listed below, sequenced in a study of blood T cell repertoires in COVID-19. Assay: immunoSEQ multiplex PCR; the TCRdb copy retains only in-frame clones and omits some. Counted here are more than 80,000 clones, around 80% occurring once; the ten biggest clones make up roughly 6%. Sequencing was performed on peripheral blood. These receptors originate from an older man with COVID-19, enrolled during active disease.

The chain is built from TRBV7-8 and TRBJ2-1; 9 bases fit TRBD1. The trim removed 4 bases at V and 1 base at J, leaving 5 bases unmatched. The CDR3 length is 16 residues. The germline gives CDR1 SGHVS, CDR2 FQNEAQ. For the CDR3, the DNA is TGTGCCAGCAGCTCACTAGGACAGGGGTCCTACAATGAGCAGTTCTTC. It yields the protein CASSSLGQGSYNEQFF.

The J gene is TRBJ2-1, the V gene TRBV24-1; TRBD2 matches 9 bases. This CDR3 comprises 14 residues. Trimming removed 0 bases from V and 10 bases from J; junction bases left unmatched: 3. Germline V gene data show CDR1 as KGHDR and CDR2 as SFDVKD. The CDR3: CATSDLELAGEQFF. The CDR3 nucleotides are TGTGCCACCAGTGATTTGGAGCTAGCGGGAGAGCAGTTCTTC.

The chain carries TRBV5-4 and TRBJ2-7; perhaps TRBD1 as D (5 bases). The V end lost 4 bases, the J end lost 2 bases, and 13 bases lay between the germline ends. The CDR3 is 14 amino acids. The germline V gene has CDR1 SGHNT and CDR2 YYREEE (reference sequence). As DNA, the CDR3 is TGTGCCAGCAGCGTTCAACAGGCTCCCTACGAGCAGTACTTC. Amino acids: CASSVQQAPYEQYF.

The V and J genes are TRBV5-1 and TRBJ1-3; no clear D gene. This CDR3 region has 15 residues. Trimming took off 4 bases at V and 0 bases at J, with 11 bases between the two ends. In germline, CDR1 is SGHRS, CDR2 YFSETQ. The CDR3 loop reads CASSPGEPSGNTIYF. DNA of the CDR3: TGCGCCAGCAGCCCGGGTGAACCCTCTGGAAACACCATATATTTT.

The chain carries TRBV19 and TRBJ1-4; TRBD1 matches at 9 bases. V lost 3 bases and J lost 3; bases outside the gene matches: 11. In germline, CDR1 is LNHDA, CDR2 SQIVND (reference sequence). CDR3 length: 18 amino acids. This CDR3 reads CASSIRDRALGANEKLFF. For the CDR3, the DNA is TGTGCCAGTAGTATCCGGGACAGGGCTCTTGGGGCTAATGAAAAACTGTTTTTT.

This chain connects TRBV28 to TRBJ2-5, with 10 bases aligning to TRBD1. Unmatched junction bases numbered 16, after V lost 3 bases and J lost 6 bases. Germline CDR1 reads MDHEN; CDR2 reads SYDVKM. The CDR3 contains 18 residues. The CDR3 DNA reads as TGTGCCAGCAGTTTTTGGGGACAGGGGACGCGGGGCAGAAAGACCCAGTACTTC. Residues: CASSFWGQGTRGRKTQYF.

The V gene is TRBV10-3, the J gene TRBJ2-4, with 10 bases lining up with TRBD1. The junction had 2 bases not matched to a gene; V was cut back by 3 bases and J by 3 bases. Germline V lookup: CDR1 ENHRY, CDR2 SYGVKD. The CDR3 totals 15 residues. The CDR3 nucleotides are TGTGCCATCAGTGATGGGACAGGGGACAAAAACATTCAGTACTTC. Translating gives CAISDGTGDKNIQYF.

This chain links TRBV19 with TRBJ2-7; 14 nucleotides match TRBD2. The V gene's germline CDR1 is LNHDA and CDR2 SQIVND (reference sequence). The CDR3 totals 12 residues. V shed 8 bases and J 11 bases; nucleotides not matched to a gene: 5. CDR3 sequence (DNA): TGTGCCAGTGAAGGGACTAGCGGGAGAAAGTACTTC. Its translation is CASEGTSGRKYF.

The chain is built from TRBV28 and TRBJ1-4, with D uncertain. CDR3 size: 14 residues. Trimming took off 8 bases at V and 5 bases at J, with 15 bases between the two ends. Germline values: CDR1 MDHEN, CDR2 SYDVKM. CDR3 sequence reads: CASYSLAANEKLFF. The CDR3 DNA reads as TGTGCCAGCTACTCCCTAGCGGCAAATGAAAAACTGTTTTTT. The full variable domain, in which reference TRBV28 and TRBJ1-4 provide the parts outside the CDR3, is DVKVTQSSRYLVKRTGEKVFLECVQDMDHENMFWYRQDPGLGLRLIYFSYDVKMKEKGDIPEGYSVSREKKERFSLILESASTNQTSMYLCASYSLAANEKLFFGSGTQLSVL.

This chain connects TRBV28 to TRBJ2-1; TRBD2 aligns across 7 bases. The CDR3 totals 14 residues. Germline V gene data show CDR1 as MDHEN and CDR2 as SYDVKM. V shed 3 bases and J 6 bases; nucleotides not matched to a gene: 5. Here the CDR3 DNA reads TGTGCCAGCAGTTTCTCCGGGGGGAGCAATGAGCAGTTCTTC. It is translated as CASSFSGGSNEQFF.

The CDR3 loop is CASSLVPRAQETQYF. The CDR3, as DNA: TGCGCCAGCAGCTTGGTTCCCAGGGCCCAAGAGACCCAGTACTTC. The chain recombines TRBV5-1 with TRBJ2-5; a possible D gene is TRBD1 (5 bases). V lost 0 bases to trimming and J lost 1 base, with 10 bases between them. Germline V gene lookup returns CDR1 SGHRS and CDR2 YFSETQ. The CDR3 has 15 residues. Combining the CDR3 with reference TRBV5-1 and TRBJ2-5 gives the whole variable domain KAGVTQTPRYLIKTRGQQVTLSCSPISGHRSVSWYQQTPGQGLQFLFEYFSETQRNKGNFPGRFSGRQFSNSRSEMNVSTLELGDSALYLCASSLVPRAQETQYFGPGTRLLVL.

V usage is TRBV5-1 and J usage is TRBJ2-5; D is ambiguous. The CDR3 consists of 12 residues. Trimming shortened V by 6 bases and J by 7 bases, and 13 bases separated the two germline ends. In germline, CDR1 is SGHRS, CDR2 YFSETQ. As DNA, the CDR3 is TGCGCCAGCACCCCTGAGCGCGGGACCCAGTACTTC. It yields the protein CASTPERGTQYF.

In its sample, this clone was seen once. The chain uses TRBV15 and TRBJ1-5; 8 nucleotides line up with TRBD1. Germline V gives CDR1 LNHNV, CDR2 YYDKDF (reference sequence). This CDR3 is 15 amino acids long. With 1 base clipped from V and 5 bases from J, the junction kept 4 bases outside the gene matches. Written as DNA, the CDR3 is TGTGCCACCAGCAGAGTCCCAGGGGGCTATCAGCCCCAGCATTTT. Translating it yields CATSRVPGGYQPQHF.